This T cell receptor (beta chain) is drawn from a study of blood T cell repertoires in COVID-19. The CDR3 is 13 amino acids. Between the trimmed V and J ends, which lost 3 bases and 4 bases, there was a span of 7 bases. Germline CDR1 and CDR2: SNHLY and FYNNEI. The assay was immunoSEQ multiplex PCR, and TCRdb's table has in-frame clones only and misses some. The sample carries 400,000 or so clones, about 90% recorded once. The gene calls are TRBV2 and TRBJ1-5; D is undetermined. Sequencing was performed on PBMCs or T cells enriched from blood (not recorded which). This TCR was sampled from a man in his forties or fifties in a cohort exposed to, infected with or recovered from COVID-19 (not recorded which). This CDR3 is CASSDRFNQPQHF. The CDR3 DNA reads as TGTGCCAGCAGTGACAGATTTAATCAGCCCCAGCATTTT.